This entry lists 30 T cell receptor beta chains sequenced from one sample in a study of T cell changes during pregnancy in multiple sclerosis. The data were produced by immunoSEQ multiplex PCR, yet TCRdb's version contains in-frame clones alone and is incomplete. The sample holds 50,000 to 60,000 clones; 92% are singletons and the top ten take approximately 0.18%. The specimen was CD4+ T cells from peripheral blood mononuclear cells, collected after pregnancy. These receptors originate from a female donor in good health, enrolled as a control in a pregnancy study.

The gene calls are TRBV27 and TRBJ1-2; D is perhaps TRBD1 (5 bases). Per germline, CDR1 MNHEY and CDR2 SMNVEV (reference sequence). With 5 bases removed from V and 3 bases from J, the gap between germline ends came to 19 bases. The CDR3 contains 16 residues. CDR3 amino acids: CASSSNRRSPYYGYTF. CDR3 nucleotides: TGTGCCAGCAGTAGTAACAGGCGATCCCCGTACTATGGCTACACCTTC.

The genes are TRBV7-2 and TRBJ1-5; D is ambiguous. With 8 bases removed from V and 0 bases from J, the gap between germline ends came to 8 bases. The CDR3 is 13 amino acids. CDR1 SGHTA and CDR2 FQGNSA come from the germline V gene. CDR3 loop: CASSRDSNQPQHF. DNA for the CDR3: TGTGCCAGCTCCCGGGATAGCAATCAGCCCCAGCATTTT.

The V call is TRBV11-2, the J call TRBJ2-5; tentative D call: TRBD2 (6 bases). Germline V gives CDR1 SGHAT, CDR2 FQNNGV. V lost 5 bases and J lost 1, with 8 bases in between. This CDR3 region has 13 residues. DNA for the CDR3: TGTGCCAGCAGCCCCGGGAGCCAAGAGACCCAGTACTTC. Protein: CASSPGSQETQYF.

The chain employs TRBV7-2 and TRBJ1-1; D is uncertain. Germline-derived CDR1 and CDR2 are SGHTA and FQGNSA. V was trimmed by 3 bases and J by 7 bases, leaving 18 bases between them. This CDR3 is built from 15 residues. CDR3 residues: CASSFSGGKGGEAFF. The CDR3 nucleotides read TGTGCCAGCAGCTTTTCGGGAGGGAAGGGTGGTGAAGCTTTCTTT.

This chain uses TRBV28 with TRBJ1-2; 10 bases are a match to TRBD1. V was clipped by 1 base and J by 8 bases; unmatched bases: 4. CDR3 length: 14 amino acids. Germline CDR1 and CDR2: MDHEN and SYDVKM. The CDR3 here is CASSLLTGGDGYTF. The CDR3 nucleotides are TGTGCCAGCAGTTTATTGACAGGGGGCGACGGCTACACCTTC.

V and J are TRBV19 and TRBJ2-1, with D perhaps TRBD1 (6 bases). The V gene lost 3 bases and the J gene lost 9 bases, with 12 bases spanning the gap. CDR3 length: 13 amino acids. Germline CDR1 is LNHDA and CDR2 is SQIVND (reference sequence). CDR3 DNA sequence: TGTGCCAGTAGTATGGCAGGGGTGGGTGAGCAGTTCTTC. The encoded protein is CASSMAGVGEQFF.

This sequence joins TRBV5-4 and TRBJ1-3, with a weak D call TRBD1 (6 bases). The germline V and J ends were trimmed by 4 bases and 4 bases, with 15 bases remaining between them. The CDR3 contains 15 residues. The germline CDR1 and CDR2 sequences are SGHNT and YYREEE (reference sequence). DNA of the CDR3: TGTGCCAGCAGCCCGGAGGCAGGGACAGGAAACACCATATATTTT. Encoded protein: CASSPEAGTGNTIYF.

The table lists this clone with a count of one. The chain recombines TRBV7-2 with TRBJ2-5; D is undetermined. The CDR3 is 15 amino acids. Germline loops: CDR1 SGHTA, CDR2 FQGNSA. V lost 1 base to trimming and J lost 2 bases, with 11 bases between them. The CDR3 loop reads CASSLVLLVQETQYF. CDR3 DNA: TGTGCCAGCAGCTTAGTTCTCCTTGTGCAAGAGACCCAGTACTTC.

The chain carries TRBV18 and TRBJ2-5, with D perhaps TRBD1 (6 bases). Per the germline V gene, CDR1 is KGHSH and CDR2 is LQKENI. The CDR3 length is 12 residues. Between the trimmed V and J ends, which lost 2 bases and 7 bases, there was a span of 8 bases. Written as DNA, the CDR3 is TGTGCCAGCTCACCAGTACAGGGGACCCAGTACTTC. It codes for CASSPVQGTQYF.

The chain combines TRBV7-2 with TRBJ1-4, with 8 bases identical to TRBD1. Trimming at V came to 4 bases and at J to 1 base, leaving 2 bases not matched to a gene. The CDR3 consists of 15 residues. Germline CDR1 and CDR2: SGHTA and FQGNSA. The CDR3 region has the DNA TGTGCCAGCAGCTATGACAGGGGAACTAATGAAAAACTGTTTTTT. This encodes CASSYDRGTNEKLFF.

The chain recombines TRBV6-1 with TRBJ1-1, with 9 positions matching TRBD1. With 6 bases clipped from V and 2 bases from J, the junction kept 4 bases outside the gene matches. Germline CDR1 reads MNHNS; CDR2 reads SASEGT. The CDR3 contains 14 residues. DNA for the CDR3: TGTGCCAGCAGGGGGACAGGGCCTAACACTGAAGCTTTCTTT. Protein product: CASRGTGPNTEAFF.

The rearrangement joins TRBV11-2 to TRBJ2-3; 9 positions match TRBD2. With 5 bases clipped from V and 4 bases from J, the junction kept 10 bases outside the gene matches. CDR1 and CDR2 (germline): SGHAT, FQNNGV. CDR3 length equals 16 residues. The CDR3 is CASSRLAGTRPDTQYF. The CDR3, as DNA: TGTGCCAGCAGCCGCCTAGCGGGGACAAGACCAGATACGCAGTATTTT.

The chain combines TRBV21-1 with TRBJ1-5. TRBV21-1 is assigned pseudogene status. The CDR3 contains 13 residues. The CDR3 DNA follows: TGTGCCAGCAGCACCCTAAGCAATCAGCCCCAGCATTTT. Its translation: CASSTLSNQPQHF.

This clone was detected only once. The chain uses TRBV6-6 and TRBJ1-1, with 7 nucleotides matching TRBD1. The CDR3 has 15 amino acids. CDR1 and CDR2 from the germline V gene are MNHNY and SVGAGI (reference sequence). The CDR3 reads CAIGGSTGVSTEAFF. CDR3 bases: TGTGCGATCGGCGGAAGCACAGGGGTTTCCACTGAAGCTTTCTTT.

CDR3 loop: CATDTGDRTEAFF. In DNA, the CDR3 is TGTGCCACAGATACGGGGGACCGCACTGAAGCTTTCTTT. The V gene is TRBV15, the J gene TRBJ1-1; D may be TRBD1 (5 bases). Looked up from germline, CDR1 is LNHNV and CDR2 is YYDKDF (reference sequence). Trimming took 9 bases from V and 4 from J, leaving 15 bases between them. The CDR3 is 13 amino acids.

The chain recombines TRBV4-3 with TRBJ1-3; TRBD1 is a possible D gene (6 bases). The V end was cut by 4 bases, the J end by 3 bases, with 13 bases between. In germline, CDR1 is LGHNA, CDR2 YSLEER. The CDR3 is 15 amino acids. The CDR3 DNA sequence: TGCGCCAGCAGCCTTCACCGACAGGTTGGAAACACCATATATTTT. This gives the protein CASSLHRQVGNTIYF.

The rearrangement uses TRBV6-1 and TRBJ2-1; D unclear. The V and J ends lost 0 bases and 9 bases respectively, with 6 bases between them. The germline CDR1 and CDR2 sequences are MNHNS and SASEGT. This CDR3 has 12 amino acids. The CDR3 DNA is TGTGCCAGCAGTGAAGCGGTCGGTGAGCAGTTCTTC. Protein sequence: CASSEAVGEQFF.

V gene TRBV7-9 combines with J gene TRBJ1-5, with 8 bases fitting TRBD1. The V gene's germline CDR1 is SEHNR and CDR2 FQNEAQ (reference sequence). V shed 5 bases and J 2 bases; nucleotides not matched to a gene: 2. This CDR3 spans 14 amino acids. CDR3 residues: CASSRGQGNQPQHF. DNA of the CDR3: TGTGCCAGCAGCCGGGGACAGGGCAATCAGCCCCAGCATTTT.

J is TRBJ1-3 and V is TRBV7-2, with 9 nucleotides matching TRBD1. Germline V gene lookup returns CDR1 SGHTA and CDR2 FQGNSA. This CDR3 spans 17 amino acids. V shed 1 base, J shed 2 bases, and the junction held 6 bases outside the gene matches. The CDR3 sequence: CASSLGGQGLTGNTIYF. The CDR3 DNA sequence: TGTGCCAGCAGCTTAGGGGGACAGGGACTCACTGGAAACACCATATATTTT.

This rearrangement joins TRBV6-4 to TRBJ2-3; TRBD2 might be the D (7 bases). The CDR3 covers 16 residues. CDR1 is MRHNA and CDR2 is SNTAGT in the germline V gene. V lost 6 bases to trimming and J lost 4 bases, with 20 bases between them. The chain's CDR3 is CASSRGGGGRADTQYF. The CDR3 nucleotides are TGTGCCAGCAGCCGTGGCGGGGGCGGTCGGGCAGATACGCAGTATTTT.

The chain combines TRBV23-1 with TRBJ1-5, with D perhaps matching TRBD1 (5 bases). TRBV23-1 is an ORF; its function is uncertain. This CDR3 has 13 residues. Trimming removed 6 bases from V and 5 bases from J, with 11 bases in between. The CDR3 loop is CASRLIGDQPQHF. For the CDR3, the DNA is TGCGCCAGCAGACTGATAGGGGATCAGCCCCAGCATTTT.

The chain couples TRBV6-5 to TRBJ1-6; D unresolved. The germline V and J ends were trimmed by 9 bases and 4 bases, with 16 bases remaining between them. Germline V lookup: CDR1 MNHEY, CDR2 SVGAGI. The CDR3 length is 15 residues. The CDR3 DNA follows: TGTGCCAGTTACAGACAAAGAGGGTATAATTCACCCCTCCACTTT. Protein sequence: CASYRQRGYNSPLHF.

The rearrangement links TRBV5-6 to TRBJ2-3, with TRBD2 matching over 11 bases. V dropped 3 bases and J dropped 2; count of bases not matched to a gene: 2. Germline lookup yields CDR1 SGHDT and CDR2 YYEEEE. The CDR3 has 15 residues. CDR3 in amino acids: CASSSTSGATDTQYF. In DNA form, the CDR3 reads TGTGCCAGCAGCTCGACTAGCGGGGCCACAGATACGCAGTATTTT.

This rearrangement joins TRBV19 to TRBJ1-2, with D uncertain. The CDR3 contains 11 residues. Trimming shortened V by 8 bases and J by 4 bases, and 8 bases separated the two germline ends. Germline-derived CDR1 and CDR2 are LNHDA and SQIVND (reference sequence). CDR3 residues: CASAEAYGYTF. In DNA form, the CDR3 reads TGTGCCAGTGCAGAGGCCTATGGCTACACCTTC. The full variable domain, with the rest looked up from reference TRBV19 and TRBJ1-2, is DGGITQSPKYLFRKEGQNVTLSCEQNLNHDAMYWYRQDPGQGLRLIYYSQIVNDFQKGDIAEGYSVSREKKESFPLTVTSAQKNPTAFYLCASAEAYGYTFGSGTRLTVV.

The chain has TRBV30 and TRBJ1-1; TRBD1 might be the D (5 bases). From germline, CDR1 is GTSNPN and CDR2 SVGIG (reference sequence). Trimming shortened V by 1 base and J by 4 bases, and 10 bases separated the two germline ends. This CDR3 region has 13 residues. The CDR3 nucleotides are TGTGCCTGGAGTGGGGCAAGGGGCACTGAAGCTTTCTTT. This encodes CAWSGARGTEAFF. The whole variable domain, filled in from reference TRBV30 and TRBJ1-1, reads SQTIHQWPATLVQPVGSPLSLECTVEGTSNPNLYWYRQAAGRGLQLLFYSVGIGQISSEVPQNLSASRPQDRQFILSSKKLLLSDSGFYLCAWSGARGTEAFFGQGTRLTVV.

The chain uses TRBV14 and TRBJ1-1, with D maybe TRBD1 (6 bases). V was cut by 2 bases and J by 9 bases, with 16 bases left in between. In germline, CDR1 is SGHDN, CDR2 FVKESK. The CDR3 runs to 14 residues. The CDR3 loop is CASSQPGGGGKAFF. In nucleotides, the CDR3 is TGTGCCAGCAGCCAACCCGGGGGAGGGGGAAAAGCTTTCTTT.

The chain has TRBV7-2 and TRBJ2-3; 7 bases fit TRBD2. Germline CDR1 reads SGHTA; CDR2 reads FQGNSA. CDR3 size: 14 residues. Losses at the gene ends were 3 bases for V and 6 bases for J; bases not matched to a gene: 6. The CDR3 DNA reads as TGTGCCAGCAGCTTTGGTGATAGCGGGGATACGCAGTATTTT. This gives the protein CASSFGDSGDTQYF.

V usage is TRBV30 and J usage is TRBJ2-3; no reliable D call. CDR1 and CDR2 from the germline V gene are GTSNPN and SVGIG (reference sequence). This CDR3 has 11 residues. Deletions cut 2 bases from V and 7 bases from J, with 7 bases between. CDR3 loop: CAWSYRYTQYF. In DNA form, the CDR3 reads TGTGCCTGGAGTTATCGGTATACGCAGTATTTT.

This rearrangement joins TRBV5-4 to TRBJ2-3; D call uncertain. The CDR3 runs to 12 residues. Trimming cost V 4 bases and J 2 bases, with 5 bases left between them. In germline, CDR1 is SGHNT, CDR2 YYREEE (reference sequence). The CDR3 region has the DNA TGTGCCAGCAGCGAGAACACAGATACGCAGTATTTT. Translating it yields CASSENTDTQYF.

This clone was picked up a small number of times. This chain links TRBV10-3 with TRBJ1-3; D is unclear. Germline CDR1 and CDR2: ENHRY and SYGVKD. The length of the CDR3 is 13 residues. With 0 bases removed from V and 15 bases from J, the gap between germline ends came to 15 bases. CDR3 sequence reads: CAISESTAGRGYF. The CDR3 coding sequence is TGTGCCATCAGTGAGTCTACAGCGGGAAGAGGATATTTT.